In its sample, the clone carrying this T cell receptor beta chain was seen once. No antigen is known for it. V gave up 1 base and J gave up 4 bases, with 10 bases separating them. Per the germline V gene, CDR1 is SGHNT and CDR2 is YENEEA. CDR3 length: 14 residues. Once obtained from cultured CD4+ T cells, the DNA was sequenced using the Oncomine TCR Beta short-read assay. Once CD4+ T cells had been cultured, genomic DNA was extracted from them. MiXCR, applied by TCRdb to the PCR reads, yields one record per CDR3 protein. The sample includes about 12,000 distinct CDR3 sequences, more than 60% of them seen just once. This sample is drawn from a study of vaccination and CD4 T cells after COVID-19. Looking at the study overall: Investigators took post-vaccine samples a median about 65 days after dose two, within a range of 14 to 241.

Study-wide results and limits: The study sampled relatively few convalescent patients and omitted early post-infection timepoints.

Indicated treatment: roughly 10-day PBMC culture with coronavirus spike peptide pools or control peptides (ViraFEST assay). Sequencing was carried out using CD4+ T cells from blood, cultured in vitro. The chain combines TRBV11-3 with TRBJ1-2, with a weak D call TRBD1 (5 bases). This TCR derives from a human donor who had recovered from COVID-19. The CDR3 protein is CASSLVQGLYGYTF. CDR3 DNA: TGTGCCAGCAGCTTAGTTCAGGGACTCTATGGCTACACCTTC. Combining the CDR3 with reference TRBV11-3 and TRBJ1-2 gives the whole variable domain EAGVVQSPRYKIIEKKQPVAFWCNPISGHNTLYWYLQNLGQGPELLIRYENEEAVDDSQLPKDRFSAERLKGVDSTLKIQPAELGDSAVYLCASSLVQGLYGYTFGSGTRLTVV.